One and the same sample provided the 16 T cell receptor beta chains below, sequenced in a study of blood T cell repertoires in COVID-19. The data were produced by immunoSEQ multiplex PCR, yet TCRdb's version contains in-frame clones alone and is incomplete. Among around 190,000 clones listed, about 81% were seen once. Sequences were obtained from PBMCs or T cells enriched from blood (not recorded which). The receptors here all came from a man aged 35 to 55 who had recovered from COVID-19.

This chain links TRBV5-1 with TRBJ1-4; D gene ambiguous. There are 15 residues in the CDR3. CDR1 and CDR2 from the germline V gene are SGHRS and YFSETQ. Trimming removed 5 bases from V and 7 bases from J, with 18 bases in between. CDR3 residues: CASRNQGGSREKLFF. For the CDR3, the DNA is TGCGCCAGCAGGAACCAAGGAGGCTCTCGTGAAAAACTGTTTTTT.

The genes are TRBV19 and TRBJ1-2; D remains unclear. In germline, CDR1 is LNHDA, CDR2 SQIVND (reference sequence). This CDR3 contains 17 residues. V was clipped by 7 bases and J by 8 bases, with 29 bases between them. The CDR3 sequence: CASTERARSASLGGYTF. The CDR3 nucleotides are TGTGCCAGTACCGAGAGGGCCCGAAGCGCCTCCTTGGGGGGCTACACCTTC.

V is TRBV12-3 or TRBV12-4 and J is TRBJ1-1; the D is unclear. V gave up 3 bases and J gave up 4 bases, with 6 bases separating them. This CDR3 contains 12 residues. CDR3 DNA: TGTGCCAGCAGTTTGGGAGTCACTGAAGCTTTCTTT. Translation: CASSLGVTEAFF.

CDR3 nucleotide sequence: TGTGCCAGCAGCCGCGGAGGGGCTTTCTTT. Residues: CASSRGGAFF. V usage is TRBV5-6 and J usage is TRBJ1-1; D uncertain. This CDR3 has 10 amino acids. V was shortened by 4 bases and J by 11 bases, with 9 bases between the two germline ends. Germline V lookup: CDR1 SGHDT, CDR2 YYEEEE.

The CDR3 nucleotides are TGCAGCGTCCGATTGGGGACAGGGGCCCCTAACTATGGCTACACCTTC. Protein product: CSVRLGTGAPNYGYTF. The chain combines TRBV29-1 with TRBJ1-2; 10 nucleotides align to TRBD1. Germline V gene sequence: CDR1 SQVTM, CDR2 ANQGSEA. Unmatched junction bases numbered 10, after V lost 6 bases and J lost 0 bases. The CDR3 contains 16 residues.

This chain joins TRBV27 and TRBJ2-3; 8 nucleotides line up with TRBD2. The CDR3 is 13 residues long. Germline-derived CDR1 and CDR2 are MNHEY and SMNVEV (reference sequence). With 6 bases clipped from V and 6 bases from J, the junction kept 5 bases outside the gene matches. The chain's CDR3 is CASSPGGADTQYF. In DNA form, the CDR3 reads TGTGCCAGCAGCCCGGGGGGGGCTGATACGCAGTATTTT.

The V call is TRBV27, the J call TRBJ1-4; no clear D gene. This CDR3 contains 16 residues. The V gene's germline CDR1 is MNHEY and CDR2 SMNVEV (reference sequence). V gave up 8 bases and J gave up 3 bases, with 19 bases separating them. CDR3 region: CASSGKVTRPNEKLFF. DNA of the CDR3: TGTGCCAGCTCCGGGAAGGTTACCCGTCCTAATGAAAAACTGTTTTTT.

By share, this clone ranks as medium-sized. The V gene is TRBV6-5, the J gene TRBJ1-3, with a possible D match to TRBD1 (6 bases). There are 15 residues in the CDR3. Germline CDR1 is MNHEY and CDR2 is SVGAGI. V lost 8 bases and J 0 bases, leaving 14 bases between the germline ends. Here the CDR3 DNA reads TGTGCCAGCTCGCTTGACAGGTTCTCTGGAAACACCATATATTTT. It encodes CASSLDRFSGNTIYF.

The CDR3: CASSQTPGQTQHF. DNA of the CDR3: TGTGCCAGCAGCCAAACCCCGGGACAGACCCAGCATTTT. The rearrangement uses TRBV3-1 (or the pseudogene TRBV3-2) and TRBJ1-5; 7 positions agree with TRBD1. Trimming cost V 2 bases and J 11 bases; bases outside gene matches: 6. CDR1 LGHDT and CDR2 YNNKEL come from the germline V gene (reference sequence). The length of the CDR3 is 13 residues.

The rearrangement links TRBV5-1 to TRBJ2-5; D gene ambiguous. The CDR3 totals 14 residues. V lost 3 bases, J lost 4 bases, and 13 bases lay in between. Germline V gene lookup returns CDR1 SGHRS and CDR2 YFSETQ. In DNA form, the CDR3 reads TGCGCCAGCAGCTCACCCGAATCGGGAGAGACCCAGTACTTC. This gives the protein CASSSPESGETQYF. The variable domain in full, completed from reference TRBV5-1 and TRBJ2-5, reads KAGVTQTPRYLIKTRGQQVTLSCSPISGHRSVSWYQQTPGQGLQFLFEYFSETQRNKGNFPGRFSGRQFSNSRSEMNVSTLELGDSALYLCASSSPESGETQYFGPGTRLLVL.

The genes are TRBV7-9 and TRBJ2-6; 8 bases agree with TRBD2. Germline lookup yields CDR1 SEHNR and CDR2 FQNEAQ (reference sequence). The ends lost 5 bases at V and 3 bases at J; junction bases unmatched: 9. This CDR3 has 17 amino acids. Written as DNA, the CDR3 is TGTGCCAGCAGCCCCTGGGTAGCGGGACTTGGGGCCAACGTCCTGACTTTC. Encoded protein: CASSPWVAGLGANVLTF.

This sequence joins TRBV13 and TRBJ2-3, with a weak D call TRBD2 (5 bases). The CDR3 loop spans 14 amino acids. Germline values: CDR1 PRHDT, CDR2 FYEKMQ (reference sequence). The V gene lost 3 bases and the J gene lost 4 bases, with 11 bases spanning the gap. The CDR3 loop reads CASSFAGAADTQYF. CDR3 nucleotide sequence: TGTGCCAGCAGCTTTGCGGGTGCTGCAGATACGCAGTATTTT.

The CDR3 DNA sequence: TGTGCCAGCAGCCGTTTAGTGGGGCGGGGCCCAGATACGCAGTATTTT. Protein product: CASSRLVGRGPDTQYF. The chain is built from TRBV11-2 and TRBJ2-3, with D tentatively TRBD2 (6 bases). Per germline, CDR1 SGHAT and CDR2 FQNNGV. The CDR3 runs 16 residues. Trimming removed 5 bases at V and 4 bases at J, with 19 bases between.

This clone was recorded a few times. This chain connects TRBV7-8 to TRBJ1-4; D is undetermined. CDR1 and CDR2 (germline): SGHVS, FQNEAQ. V lost 2 bases to trimming and J lost 6 bases, with 10 bases between them. This CDR3 spans 14 amino acids. CDR3 protein: CASSLWSTDEKLFF. CDR3 in DNA: TGTGCCAGCAGCTTATGGTCAACGGATGAAAAACTGTTTTTT.

This clone occurred a few times. The rearrangement uses TRBV27 and TRBJ1-5; no reliable D call. Trimming shortened V by 2 bases and J by 5 bases, and 7 bases separated the two germline ends. This CDR3 has 13 amino acids. Germline V lookup: CDR1 MNHEY, CDR2 SMNVEV (reference sequence). CDR3 nucleotides: TGTGCCAGCAGTTTAAGCCGAGATCAGCCCCAGCATTTT. Protein sequence: CASSLSRDQPQHF.

V gene TRBV6-1 combines with J gene TRBJ1-2, with D unresolved. Trimming left V 3 bases short and J 0 bases short, with 5 bases between. This CDR3 region has 13 residues. Germline assignment: CDR1 MNHNS and CDR2 SASEGT. CDR3 amino acids: CASSDNPNYGYTF. The CDR3 DNA follows: TGTGCCAGCAGTGATAATCCTAACTATGGCTACACCTTC.